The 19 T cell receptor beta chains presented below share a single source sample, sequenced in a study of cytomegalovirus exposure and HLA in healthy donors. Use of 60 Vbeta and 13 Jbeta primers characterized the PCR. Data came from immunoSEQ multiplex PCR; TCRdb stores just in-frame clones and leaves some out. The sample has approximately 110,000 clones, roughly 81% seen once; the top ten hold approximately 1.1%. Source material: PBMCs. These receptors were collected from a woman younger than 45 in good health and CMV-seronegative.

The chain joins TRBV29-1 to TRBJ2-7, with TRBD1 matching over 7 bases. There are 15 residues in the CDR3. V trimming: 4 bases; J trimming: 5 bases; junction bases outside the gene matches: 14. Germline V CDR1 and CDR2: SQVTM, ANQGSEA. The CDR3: CSVAPQGKSLNEQYF. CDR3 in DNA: TGCAGCGTTGCCCCACAGGGGAAGAGTTTAAACGAGCAGTACTTC.

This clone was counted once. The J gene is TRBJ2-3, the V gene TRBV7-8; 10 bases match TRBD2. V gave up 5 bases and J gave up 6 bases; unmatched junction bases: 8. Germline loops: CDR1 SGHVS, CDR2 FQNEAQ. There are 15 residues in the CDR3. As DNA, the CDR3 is TGTGCCAGCAGCGCAGCGGGGGGGCGGACCGATACGCAGTATTTT. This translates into CASSAAGGRTDTQYF.

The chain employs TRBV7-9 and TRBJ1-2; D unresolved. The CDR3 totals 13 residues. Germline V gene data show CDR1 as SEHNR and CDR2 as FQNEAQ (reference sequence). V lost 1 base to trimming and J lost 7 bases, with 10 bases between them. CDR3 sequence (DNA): TGTGCCAGCAGCTTAGATCGGGTGGGTGGCTACACCTTC. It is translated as CASSLDRVGGYTF. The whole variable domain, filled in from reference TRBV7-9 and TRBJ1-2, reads DTGVSQNPRHKITKRGQNVTFRCDPISEHNRLYWYRQTLGQGPEFLTYFQNEAQLEKSRLLSDRFSAERPKGSFSTLEIQRTEQGDSAMYLCASSLDRVGGYTFGSGTRLTVV.

The DNA for the CDR3 is TGTGCCAGCAGTGGTGACAGGGTCCAAGAGACCCAGTACTTC. It yields the protein CASSGDRVQETQYF. The genes are TRBV6-1 and TRBJ2-5; 7 positions agree with TRBD1. Trimming at V came to 4 bases and at J to 1 base, leaving 3 bases not matched to a gene. Germline V lookup: CDR1 MNHNS, CDR2 SASEGT. This CDR3 has 14 amino acids.

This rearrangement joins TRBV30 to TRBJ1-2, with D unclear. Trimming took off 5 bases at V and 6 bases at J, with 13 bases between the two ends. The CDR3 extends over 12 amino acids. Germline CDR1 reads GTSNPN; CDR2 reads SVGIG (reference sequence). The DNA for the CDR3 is TGTGCCTGGTTACTTTCCGGGGATGGCTACACCTTC. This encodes CAWLLSGDGYTF.

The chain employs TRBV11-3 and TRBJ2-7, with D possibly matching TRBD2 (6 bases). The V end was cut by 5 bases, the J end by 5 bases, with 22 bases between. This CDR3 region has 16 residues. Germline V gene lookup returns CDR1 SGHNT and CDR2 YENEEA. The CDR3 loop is CASSNLGLGPGDEQYF. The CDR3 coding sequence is TGTGCCAGCAGCAATTTAGGACTGGGCCCGGGGGACGAGCAGTACTTC.

Here the CDR3 DNA reads TGTGCCAGCAGTCTAGCGGCTGGGGGCAATGAGCAGTTCTTC. This sequence encodes CASSLAAGGNEQFF. The V call is TRBV28, the J call TRBJ2-1, with TRBD2 identical over 7 bases. Looked up from germline, CDR1 is MDHEN and CDR2 is SYDVKM. Trimming removed 5 bases from V and 6 bases from J; junction bases left unmatched: 7. The CDR3 covers 14 residues.

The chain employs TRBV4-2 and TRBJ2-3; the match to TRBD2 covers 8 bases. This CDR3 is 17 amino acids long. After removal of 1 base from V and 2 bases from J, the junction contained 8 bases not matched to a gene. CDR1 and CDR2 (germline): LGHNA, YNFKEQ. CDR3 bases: TGTGCCAGCAGCCAAGTTGGCGGGGGGATTACCACAGATACGCAGTATTTT. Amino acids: CASSQVGGGITTDTQYF.

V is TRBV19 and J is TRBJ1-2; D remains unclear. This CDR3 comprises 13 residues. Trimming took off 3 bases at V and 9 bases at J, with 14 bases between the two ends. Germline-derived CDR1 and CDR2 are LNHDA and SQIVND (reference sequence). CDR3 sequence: CASSIQEGASYTF. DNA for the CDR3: TGTGCCAGTAGTATCCAGGAGGGCGCCAGCTACACCTTC.

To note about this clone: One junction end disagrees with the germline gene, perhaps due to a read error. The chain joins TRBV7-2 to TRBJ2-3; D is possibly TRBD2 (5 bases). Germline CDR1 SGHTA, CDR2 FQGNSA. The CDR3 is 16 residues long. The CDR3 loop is CASGLAPNVNTDTQYF. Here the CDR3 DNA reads TGTGCCAGCGGCTTAGCGCCTAACGTGAACACAGATACGCAGTATTTT.

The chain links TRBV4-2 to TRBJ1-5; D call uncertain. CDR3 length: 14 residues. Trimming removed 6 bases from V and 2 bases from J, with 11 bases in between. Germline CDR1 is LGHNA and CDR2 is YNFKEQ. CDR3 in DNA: TGTGCCAGCAGTTCTCTCGGGGGCAATCAGCCCCAGCATTTT. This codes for CASSSLGGNQPQHF.

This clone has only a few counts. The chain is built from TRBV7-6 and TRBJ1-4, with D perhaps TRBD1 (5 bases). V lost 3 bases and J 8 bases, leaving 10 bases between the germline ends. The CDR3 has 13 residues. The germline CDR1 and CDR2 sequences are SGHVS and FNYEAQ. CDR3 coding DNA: TGTGCCAGCAGCTTTACGCGGGACGAAAAACTGTTTTTT. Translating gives CASSFTRDEKLFF.

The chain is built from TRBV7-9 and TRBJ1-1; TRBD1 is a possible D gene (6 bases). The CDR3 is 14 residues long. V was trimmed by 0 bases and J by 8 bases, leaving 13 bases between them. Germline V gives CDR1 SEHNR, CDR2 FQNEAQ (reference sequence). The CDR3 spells CASSLARGGGEAFF. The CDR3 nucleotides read TGTGCCAGCAGCTTAGCTAGGGGAGGGGGGGAAGCTTTCTTT.

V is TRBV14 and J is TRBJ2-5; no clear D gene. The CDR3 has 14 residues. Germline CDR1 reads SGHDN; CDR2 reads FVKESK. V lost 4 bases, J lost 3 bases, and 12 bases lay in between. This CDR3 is CASSPREPKETQYF. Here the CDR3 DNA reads TGTGCCAGCAGCCCCCGCGAGCCGAAAGAGACCCAGTACTTC.

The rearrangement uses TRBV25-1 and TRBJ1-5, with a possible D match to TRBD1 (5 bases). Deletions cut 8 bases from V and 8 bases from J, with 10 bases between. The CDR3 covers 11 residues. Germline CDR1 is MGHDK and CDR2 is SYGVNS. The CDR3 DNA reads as TGTGCCAGCGGGTGGGGGGAGCCCCAGCATTTT. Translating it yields CASGWGEPQHF.

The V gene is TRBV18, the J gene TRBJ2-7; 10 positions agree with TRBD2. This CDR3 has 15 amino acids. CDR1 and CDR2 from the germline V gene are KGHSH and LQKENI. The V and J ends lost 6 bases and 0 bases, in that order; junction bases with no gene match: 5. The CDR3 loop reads CASSAAGGFSYEQYF. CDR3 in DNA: TGTGCCAGCTCTGCAGCGGGAGGGTTCTCCTACGAGCAGTACTTC.

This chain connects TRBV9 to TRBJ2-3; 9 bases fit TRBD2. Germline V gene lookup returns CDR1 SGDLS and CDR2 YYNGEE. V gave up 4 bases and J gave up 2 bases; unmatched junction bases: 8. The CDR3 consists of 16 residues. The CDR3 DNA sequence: TGTGCCAGCAGCTACGGTAGCGGGGGCCCCACAGATACGCAGTATTTT. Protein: CASSYGSGGPTDTQYF. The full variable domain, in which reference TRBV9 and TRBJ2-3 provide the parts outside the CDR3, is DSGVTQTPKHLITATGQRVTLRCSPRSGDLSVYWYQQSLDQGLQFLIQYYNGEERAKGNILERFSAQQFPDLHSELNLSSLELGDSALYFCASSYGSGGPTDTQYFGPGTRLTVL.

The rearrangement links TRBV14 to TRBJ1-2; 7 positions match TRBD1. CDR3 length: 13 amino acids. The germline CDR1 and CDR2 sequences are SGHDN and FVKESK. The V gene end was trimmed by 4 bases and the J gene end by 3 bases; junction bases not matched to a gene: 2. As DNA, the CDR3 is TGTGCCAGCAGCCCCGGGACAGACTATGGCTACACCTTC. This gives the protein CASSPGTDYGYTF.

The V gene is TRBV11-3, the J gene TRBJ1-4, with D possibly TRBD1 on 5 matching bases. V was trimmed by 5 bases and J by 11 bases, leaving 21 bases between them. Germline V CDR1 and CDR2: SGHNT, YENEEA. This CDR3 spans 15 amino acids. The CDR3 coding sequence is TGTGCCAGCAGCCCCCTACGGACACCGAAGGGGAAACTGTTTTTT. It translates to CASSPLRTPKGKLFF.